This T cell receptor beta chain was retrieved from a study of blood T cell repertoires in COVID-19. Patients in Seattle were enrolled during active infection, then followed longitudinally. V was shortened by 1 base and J by 0 bases, with 10 bases between the two germline ends. Germline loops: CDR1 SGHTA, CDR2 FQGNSA. This CDR3 is 15 amino acids long. Using immunoSEQ multiplex PCR, the repertoire was profiled, and TCRdb retains in-frame clones only, with some absent. The sample includes under 300,000 clones, roughly nine tenths of them seen just once. Sequencing used peripheral blood. This clonotype was sampled from a woman aged 25 to 39 with COVID-19, enrolled during active disease. The V call is TRBV7-2, the J call TRBJ2-7; D may be TRBD2 (5 bases). The CDR3, as DNA: TGTGCCAGCAGCTTAGGCGCGGGCAACTCCTACGAGCAGTACTTC. It is translated as CASSLGAGNSYEQYF.